This entry describes one TCR beta chain. Its specificity is not known. Sequencing used immunoSEQ multiplex PCR; TCRdb keeps in-frame clones, though not all of them. In the table there are about 43,000 clones, roughly 94% of which are singletons. The sample is drawn from a study of T cells in tuberculosis. Study background: This South African cohort compared adolescents with or without latent tuberculosis against adults with active tuberculosis.

The V and J ends lost 5 bases and 0 bases respectively, with 13 bases between them. In germline, CDR1 is MGHDK, CDR2 SYGVNS. This CDR3 spans 16 amino acids. The study, taken as a whole, reports: Active tuberculosis TCR-alpha repertoires lay closer to GMM-specific TCRs than IGRA-negative controls, suggesting clonal expansion. A GMM-specific repertoire classifier reached 75% to 90% accuracy, AUROC more than 0.8.

Adolescents were screened for latent TB by skin test and IGRA. Material for sequencing was PBMCs. This sequence originates from a donor aged 10-29 years with latent tuberculosis or without tuberculosis infection. Some clones in this sample may be carry-over from other donors' samples. V gene TRBV25-1 combines with J gene TRBJ1-4, with D possibly matching TRBD1 (6 bases). CDR3 nucleotide sequence: TGTGCCAGCAGTACCCCACAGGGTGCAACTAATGAAAAACTGTTTTTT. Its protein product is CASSTPQGATNEKLFF.